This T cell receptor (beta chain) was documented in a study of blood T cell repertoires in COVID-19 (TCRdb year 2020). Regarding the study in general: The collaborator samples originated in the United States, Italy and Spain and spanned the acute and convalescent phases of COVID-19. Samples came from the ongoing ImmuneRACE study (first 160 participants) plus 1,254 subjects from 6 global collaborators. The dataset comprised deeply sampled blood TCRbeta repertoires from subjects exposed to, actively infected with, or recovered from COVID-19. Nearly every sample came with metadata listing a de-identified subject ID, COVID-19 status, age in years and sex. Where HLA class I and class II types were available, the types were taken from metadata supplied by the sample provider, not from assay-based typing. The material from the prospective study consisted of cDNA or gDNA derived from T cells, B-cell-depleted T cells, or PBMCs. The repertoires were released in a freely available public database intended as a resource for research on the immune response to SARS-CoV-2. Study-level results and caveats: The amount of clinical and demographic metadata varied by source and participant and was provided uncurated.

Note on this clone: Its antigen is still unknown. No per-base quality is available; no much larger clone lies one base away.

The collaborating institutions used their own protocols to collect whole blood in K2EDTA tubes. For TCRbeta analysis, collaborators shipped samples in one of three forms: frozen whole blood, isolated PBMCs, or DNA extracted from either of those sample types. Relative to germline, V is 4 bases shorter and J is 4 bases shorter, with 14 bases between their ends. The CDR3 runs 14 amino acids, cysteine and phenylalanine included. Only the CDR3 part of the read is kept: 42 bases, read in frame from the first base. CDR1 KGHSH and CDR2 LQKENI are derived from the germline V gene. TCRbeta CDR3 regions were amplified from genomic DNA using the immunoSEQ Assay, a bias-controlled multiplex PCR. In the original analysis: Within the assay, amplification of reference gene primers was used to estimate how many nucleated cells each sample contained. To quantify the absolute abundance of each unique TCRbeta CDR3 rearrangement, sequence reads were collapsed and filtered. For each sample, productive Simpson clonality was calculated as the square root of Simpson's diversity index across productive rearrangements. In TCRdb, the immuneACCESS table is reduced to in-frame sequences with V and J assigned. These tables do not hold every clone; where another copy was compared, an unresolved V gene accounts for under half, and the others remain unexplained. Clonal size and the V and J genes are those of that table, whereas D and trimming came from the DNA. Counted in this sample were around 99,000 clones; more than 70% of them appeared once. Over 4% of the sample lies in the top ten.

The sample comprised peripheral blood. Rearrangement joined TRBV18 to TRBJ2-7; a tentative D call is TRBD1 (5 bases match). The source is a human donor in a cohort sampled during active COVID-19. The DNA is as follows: TGTGCCAGCTCACAAGGCGGACAAATTTACGAGCAGTACTTC. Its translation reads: CASSQGGQIYEQYF.